This T cell receptor beta chain derives from a study of blood T cells in healthy people across ages. Study conclusions and caveats: When set beside aged donors, long-lived donors presented more naive CD4+ cells and higher diversity.

In regard to this clonotype: Its target is unknown. This sequence may be a read error, since a much larger clone differs from it by one base.

The second PCR ran about 6 to 12 cycles with a sample-barcoded 5' primer and J-beta primers. TCRdb reprocessed the 5' RACE reads via MiXCR and lists one record per CDR3 protein. The table has hundreds of thousands of distinct CDR3 sequences, around 54% seen once; the top ten hold over 30%. This CDR3 is 12 amino acids long. Germline V gene lookup returns CDR1 DFQATT and CDR2 SNEGSKA (reference sequence). The receptor's source is a man in his sixties in good health. The material sequenced was blood. The V and J genes are TRBV20-1 and TRBJ1-2, with 7 bases aligning to TRBD1. The CDR3 region is CSASGTAYDYTF. The CDR3 nucleotides read TGCAGTGCTAGCGGGACAGCCTATGACTACACCTTC.